In its sample, the clone carrying this T cell receptor (beta chain) was seen once. The antigen is unknown. The data are from a study of Graves' ophthalmopathy and Graves' hyperthyroidism. This CDR3 is 13 amino acids long. Germline assignment: CDR1 SQVTM and CDR2 ANQGSEA. The V end was cut by 4 bases, the J end by 3 bases, with 12 bases between. The source of the PBMCs was 10 ml of fresh peripheral blood. Amplification targeted the TCR beta CDR3 regions, with RNA transcripts as the source material. HTBI-primed first-round RT-PCR preceded second-round multiplex PCR. Using its own MiXCR run on the multiplex PCR reads, TCRdb lists one record per CDR3 protein. Of a few hundred thousand distinct CDR3 sequences detected, more than 20% appear once; the ten largest clones hold more than 2.5%. Study findings and constraints: Blood was where most expanded thyroid clonotypes above 0.001 frequency also turned up.

The source material was peripheral blood. The source of this sequence is a woman between 18 and 29 years old with stable Graves' hyperthyroidism. The rearrangement links TRBV29-1 to TRBJ1-1; D might be TRBD1 (6 bases). Written as DNA, the CDR3 is TGCAGCGTTGGACAGGTGGAGTACACTGAAGCTTTCTTT. Amino acids: CSVGQVEYTEAFF.